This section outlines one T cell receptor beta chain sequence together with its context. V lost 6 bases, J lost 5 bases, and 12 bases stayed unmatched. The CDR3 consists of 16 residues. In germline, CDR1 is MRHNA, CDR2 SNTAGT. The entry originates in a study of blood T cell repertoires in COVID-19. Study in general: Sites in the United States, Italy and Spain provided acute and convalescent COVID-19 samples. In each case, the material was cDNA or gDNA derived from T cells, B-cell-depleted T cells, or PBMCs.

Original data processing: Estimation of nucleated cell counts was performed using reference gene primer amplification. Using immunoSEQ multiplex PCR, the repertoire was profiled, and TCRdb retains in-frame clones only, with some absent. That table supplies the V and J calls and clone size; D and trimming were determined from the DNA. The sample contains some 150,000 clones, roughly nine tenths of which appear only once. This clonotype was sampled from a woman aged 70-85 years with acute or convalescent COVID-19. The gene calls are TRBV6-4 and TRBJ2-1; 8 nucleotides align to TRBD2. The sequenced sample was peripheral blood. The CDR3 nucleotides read TGTGCCAGCAGCCTGGACAGCGGGGGCCCGAACAATGAGCAGTTCTTC. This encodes CASSLDSGGPNNEQFF.